In this sample, the clone carrying this T cell receptor (beta chain) turned up once. In germline, CDR1 is MNHNS, CDR2 SASEGT. V lost 5 bases and J lost 4; bases outside the gene matches: 4. This CDR3 region has 15 residues. Some clones are missing from TCRdb's copy, which holds only in-frame ones; the method was immunoSEQ multiplex PCR. The sample includes tens of thousands of clones, approximately 96% of them seen just once. The data derive from a study of technical replicates of blood from a handful of donors. The chain has TRBV6-1 and TRBJ2-2, with 10 bases aligning to TRBD2. This receptor was taken from a human donor in good health. The sample was T cells isolated from PBMCs. CDR3 bases: TGTGCCAGCAGTATAGTAGCGGGGGGCACCGGGGAGCTGTTTTTT. This encodes CASSIVAGGTGELFF.